The text below deals with one T cell receptor (beta chain). No antigen is known for it. The PCR used 60 V beta and 13 J beta primers. Here immunoSEQ multiplex PCR was the method, and the copy in TCRdb shows in-frame clones only, minus some. Found here are 100,000 or so clones, almost 90% of them singletons; the top ten hold over 2.5%. Germline lookup yields CDR1 MNHEY and CDR2 SVGAGI. This CDR3 has 13 residues. V lost 0 bases to trimming and J lost 14 bases; unmatched junction nucleotides: 6. The data derive from a study of glioma-infiltrating T cells after dendritic cell vaccination. Study background: Patients had newly diagnosed or recurrent glioblastoma and received dendritic cell vaccines. Treatment, given 2003 to 2012, was autologous tumor lysate-pulsed dendritic cell vaccination.

Specified time point: after dendritic cell vaccination, including at tumor progression/relapse. Study-wide results and caveats: Survival was not directly related to TCR clonality in these patients.

The material sequenced was blood, taken after dendritic cell vaccination. J is TRBJ1-2 and V is TRBV6-5, with 10 nucleotides matching TRBD1. The sequence came from a human donor with glioblastoma. DNA of the CDR3: TGTGCCAGCAGTTACTCGAGGACAGGGGGTGAAACCTTC. This translates into CASSYSRTGGETF.